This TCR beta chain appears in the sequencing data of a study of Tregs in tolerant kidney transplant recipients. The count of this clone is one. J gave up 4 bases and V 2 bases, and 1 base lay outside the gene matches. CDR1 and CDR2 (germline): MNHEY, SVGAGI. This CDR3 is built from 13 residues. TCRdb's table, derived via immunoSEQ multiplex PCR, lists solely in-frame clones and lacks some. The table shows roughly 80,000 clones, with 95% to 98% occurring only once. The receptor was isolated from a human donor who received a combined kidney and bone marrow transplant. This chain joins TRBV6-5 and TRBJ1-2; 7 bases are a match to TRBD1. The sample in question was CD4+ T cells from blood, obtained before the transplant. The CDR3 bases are TGTGCCAGCAGTTACAGACAGGGCTATGGCTACACCTTC. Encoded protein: CASSYRQGYGYTF.